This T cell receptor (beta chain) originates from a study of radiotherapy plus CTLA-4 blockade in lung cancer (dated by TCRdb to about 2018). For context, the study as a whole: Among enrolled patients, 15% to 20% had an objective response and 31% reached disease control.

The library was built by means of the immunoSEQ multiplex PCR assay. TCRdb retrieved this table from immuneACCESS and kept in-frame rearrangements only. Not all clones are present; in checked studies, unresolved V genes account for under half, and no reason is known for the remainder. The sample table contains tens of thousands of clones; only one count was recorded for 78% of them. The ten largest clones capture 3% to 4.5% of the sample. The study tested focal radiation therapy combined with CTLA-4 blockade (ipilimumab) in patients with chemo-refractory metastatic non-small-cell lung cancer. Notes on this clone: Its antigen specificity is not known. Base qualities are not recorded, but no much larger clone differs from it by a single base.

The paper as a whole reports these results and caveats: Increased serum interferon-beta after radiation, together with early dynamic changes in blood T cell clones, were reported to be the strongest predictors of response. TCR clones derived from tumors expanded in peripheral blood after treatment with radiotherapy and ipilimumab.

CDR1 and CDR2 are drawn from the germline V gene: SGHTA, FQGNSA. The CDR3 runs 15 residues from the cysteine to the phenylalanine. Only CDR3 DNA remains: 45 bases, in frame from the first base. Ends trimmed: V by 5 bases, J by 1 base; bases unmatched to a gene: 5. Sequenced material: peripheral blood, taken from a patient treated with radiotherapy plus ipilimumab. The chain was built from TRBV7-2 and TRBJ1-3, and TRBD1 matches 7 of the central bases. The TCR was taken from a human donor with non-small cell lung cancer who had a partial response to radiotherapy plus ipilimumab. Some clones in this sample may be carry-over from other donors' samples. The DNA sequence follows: TGTGCCAGCAGCCCCGGGGGACAGTCTGGAAACACCATATATTTT. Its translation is CASSPGGQSGNTIYF.